What follows describes a single TCR beta chain. In the original analysis: Reference gene primer amplification gave nucleated cell count estimates. Here immunoSEQ multiplex PCR was the method, and the copy in TCRdb shows in-frame clones only, minus some. V, J and clone size reflect that table, while D and trimming were determined from the DNA. Here the sample spans 150,000 to 180,000 clones, roughly 83% being singletons. The data stem from a study of blood T cell repertoires in COVID-19. Looked up from germline, CDR1 is SGHTA and CDR2 is FQGTGA. Trimming left V 3 bases short and J 0 bases short, with 8 bases between. The CDR3 consists of 14 residues. Seattle participants joined during active infection and were tracked over time.

The chain uses TRBV7-3 and TRBJ1-2; D gene ambiguous. The clonotype comes from an older woman with COVID-19, enrolled during active disease. Sample: peripheral blood. As DNA, the CDR3 is TGTGCCAGCAGCTTTATGGCAGCTAACTATGGCTACACCTTC. It codes for CASSFMAANYGYTF.